This TCR beta chain is drawn from a study of graft-versus-host responses after intestinal transplantation. Intraepithelial plus lamina propria lymphocytes were released by processing graft tissue. J gave up 5 bases and V 6 bases, and 18 bases lay outside the gene matches. The CDR3 is made up of 19 amino acids. Germline V gives CDR1 SNHLY, CDR2 FYNNEI. Libraries were prepared by immunoSEQ multiplex PCR; TCRdb keeps only in-frame clonotypes and omits some of them. Of roughly 16,000 clones in the sample, roughly 83% were seen once. Sample: ileum tissue, taken about 19 months after intestinal transplantation. The chain recombines TRBV2 with TRBJ2-2, with 10 bases that match TRBD2. The clonotype was recovered from a human patient who received an intestinal transplant, so some T cells may come from the graft donor. The CDR3 here is CASRAPMGLARDLTGELFF. CDR3 DNA: TGTGCCAGCAGGGCACCTATGGGACTAGCGCGGGACCTTACCGGGGAGCTGTTTTTT.